The T cell receptor beta chain described here comes from a study of T-cell memory formation after mild COVID-19. In the study overall: Each donor largely had its own TCR clusters.

Germline-derived CDR1 and CDR2 are SGHRS and YFSETQ. The trim removed 7 bases at V and 7 bases at J, leaving 12 bases unmatched. CDR3 length equals 14 residues. A 5'RACE reaction primed in the constant segment made cDNA libraries of TCR alpha and TCR beta, and these carried sample barcodes and UMIs. Each CDR3 protein is one row after TCRdb ran MiXCR on the 5' RACE reads. The sample carries a few hundred thousand distinct CDR3 sequences, 20% recorded once. In its sample, this clonotype was seen a few times. This receptor was identified in a man younger than 35 who had mild COVID-19 (a few samples of this study predate the infection). Cell type and time point are not known. The J gene is TRBJ1-1, the V gene TRBV5-1; 8 bases align to TRBD1. The sample consisted of PBMCs or a T cell subset sorted from them (not recorded which). The CDR3 DNA reads as TGCGCCAGCCAGAATTCAGGGGGCTTCGGTGAAGCTTTCTTT. Translation gives CASQNSGGFGEAFF.